This TCR beta chain is drawn from a study of type 1 regulatory T cells. The study's findings and limits: Compared with non-type 1 regulatory T cells, type 1 regulatory T cells showed a more restricted TCR repertoire.

TCRdb fed the reads into MiXCR, producing one record per CDR3 protein. The profile covers about 71,000 distinct CDR3 sequences, with around 20% appearing a single time and less than 10% taken by the ten largest. Trimming took off 5 bases at V and 4 bases at J, with 9 bases between the two ends. The length of the CDR3 is 13 residues. Germline-derived CDR1 and CDR2 are MNHEY and SVGEGT. About this clonotype: Its specificity is not known.

This chain joins TRBV6-2 or TRBV6-3 and TRBJ2-1; maybe TRBD2 (5 bases). This clonotype originated in a human donor in good health. The sample comprised cultured type 1 regulatory T (Tr1) cells, either the whole culture or a sorted fraction (not recorded which). The CDR3 is CASSKLEYNEQFF. In nucleotides, the CDR3 is TGTGCCAGCAGTAAACTAGAATACAATGAGCAGTTCTTC.